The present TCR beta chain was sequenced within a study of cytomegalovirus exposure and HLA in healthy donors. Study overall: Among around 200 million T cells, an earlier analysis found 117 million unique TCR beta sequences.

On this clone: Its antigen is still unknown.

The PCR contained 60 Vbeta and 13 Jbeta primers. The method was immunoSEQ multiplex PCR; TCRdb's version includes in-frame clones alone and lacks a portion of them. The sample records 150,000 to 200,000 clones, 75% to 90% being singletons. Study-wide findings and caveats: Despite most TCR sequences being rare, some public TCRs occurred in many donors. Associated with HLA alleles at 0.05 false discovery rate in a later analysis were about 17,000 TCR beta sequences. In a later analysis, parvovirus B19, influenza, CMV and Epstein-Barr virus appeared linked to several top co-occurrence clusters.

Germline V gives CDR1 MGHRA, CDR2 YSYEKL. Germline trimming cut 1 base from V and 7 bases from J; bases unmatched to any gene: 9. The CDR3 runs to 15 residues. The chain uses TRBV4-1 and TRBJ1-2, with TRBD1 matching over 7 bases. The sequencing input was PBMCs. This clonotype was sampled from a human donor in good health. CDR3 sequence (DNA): TGCGCCAGCAGCCAAGCTGGCGGGACAGCTTTTGGCTACACCTTC. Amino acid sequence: CASSQAGGTAFGYTF.